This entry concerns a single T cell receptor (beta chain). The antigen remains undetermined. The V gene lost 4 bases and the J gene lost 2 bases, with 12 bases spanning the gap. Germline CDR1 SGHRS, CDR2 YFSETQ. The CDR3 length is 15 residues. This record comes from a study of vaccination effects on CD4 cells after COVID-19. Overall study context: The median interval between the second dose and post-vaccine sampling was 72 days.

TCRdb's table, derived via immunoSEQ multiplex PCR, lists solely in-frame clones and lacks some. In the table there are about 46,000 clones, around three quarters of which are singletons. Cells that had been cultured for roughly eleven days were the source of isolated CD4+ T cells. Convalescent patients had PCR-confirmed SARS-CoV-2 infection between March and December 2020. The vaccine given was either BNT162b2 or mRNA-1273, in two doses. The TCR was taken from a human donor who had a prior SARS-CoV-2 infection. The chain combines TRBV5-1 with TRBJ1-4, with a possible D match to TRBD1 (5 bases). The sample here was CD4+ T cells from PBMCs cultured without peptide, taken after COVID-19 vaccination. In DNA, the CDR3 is TGCGCCAGCAGCCCCGAAGGGGTCACTAATGAAAAACTGTTTTTT. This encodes CASSPEGVTNEKLFF.